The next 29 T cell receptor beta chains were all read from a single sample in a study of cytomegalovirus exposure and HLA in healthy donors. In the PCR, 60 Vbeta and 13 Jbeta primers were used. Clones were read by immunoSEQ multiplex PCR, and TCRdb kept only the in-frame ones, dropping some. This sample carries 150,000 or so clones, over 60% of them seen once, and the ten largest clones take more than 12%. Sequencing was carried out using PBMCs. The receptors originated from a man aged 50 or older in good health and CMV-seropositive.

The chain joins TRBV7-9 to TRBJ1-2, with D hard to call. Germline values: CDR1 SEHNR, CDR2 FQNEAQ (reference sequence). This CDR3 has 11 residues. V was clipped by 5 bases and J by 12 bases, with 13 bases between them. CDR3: CASSLTDTHTF. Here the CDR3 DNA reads TGTGCCAGCAGCCTAACTGACACCCACACCTTC.

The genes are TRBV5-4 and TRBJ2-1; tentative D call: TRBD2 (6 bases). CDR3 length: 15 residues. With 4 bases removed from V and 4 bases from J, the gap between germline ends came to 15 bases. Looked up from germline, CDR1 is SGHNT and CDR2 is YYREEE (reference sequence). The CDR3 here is CASSPTGRGYNEQFF. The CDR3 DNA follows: TGTGCCAGCAGCCCAACTGGGCGGGGTTACAATGAGCAGTTCTTC.

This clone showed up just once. CDR3 sequence (DNA): TGTGCCAGCAGTGAACGGACAGGGGGCACAGATACGCAGTATTTT. Translated: CASSERTGGTDTQYF. The chain has TRBV2 and TRBJ2-3; 9 nucleotides line up with TRBD1. The CDR3 consists of 15 residues. In germline, CDR1 is SNHLY, CDR2 FYNNEI. The junction had 1 base not matched to a gene; V was cut back by 2 bases and J by 1 base.

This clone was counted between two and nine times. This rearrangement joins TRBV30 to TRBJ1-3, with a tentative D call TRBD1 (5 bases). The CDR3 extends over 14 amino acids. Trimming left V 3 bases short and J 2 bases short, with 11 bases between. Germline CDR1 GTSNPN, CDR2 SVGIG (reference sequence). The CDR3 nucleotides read TGTGCCTGGAGGCCGGGGGGGACTGGAAACACCATATATTTT. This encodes CAWRPGGTGNTIYF.

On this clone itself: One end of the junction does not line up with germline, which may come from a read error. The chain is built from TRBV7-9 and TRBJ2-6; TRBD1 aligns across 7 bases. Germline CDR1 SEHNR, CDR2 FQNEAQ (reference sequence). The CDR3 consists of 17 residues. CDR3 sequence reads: CSSSNRDSESGANVLTF. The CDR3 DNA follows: TGTTCCAGCAGCAACCGGGACAGTGAGTCTGGGGCCAACGTCCTGACTTTC.

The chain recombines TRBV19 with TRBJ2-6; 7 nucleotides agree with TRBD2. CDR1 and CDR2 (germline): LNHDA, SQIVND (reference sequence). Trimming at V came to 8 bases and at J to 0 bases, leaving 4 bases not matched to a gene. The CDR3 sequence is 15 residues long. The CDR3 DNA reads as TGTGCCAGTCACGGGGGGAGCTCTGGGGCCAACGTCCTGACTTTC. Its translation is CASHGGSSGANVLTF.

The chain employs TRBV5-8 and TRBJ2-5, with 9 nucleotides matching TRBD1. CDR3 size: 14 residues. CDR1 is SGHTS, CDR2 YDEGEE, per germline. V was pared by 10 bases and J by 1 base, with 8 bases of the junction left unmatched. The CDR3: CADRDREGQETQYF. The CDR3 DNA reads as TGTGCCGACCGGGACAGGGAAGGCCAAGAGACCCAGTACTTC.

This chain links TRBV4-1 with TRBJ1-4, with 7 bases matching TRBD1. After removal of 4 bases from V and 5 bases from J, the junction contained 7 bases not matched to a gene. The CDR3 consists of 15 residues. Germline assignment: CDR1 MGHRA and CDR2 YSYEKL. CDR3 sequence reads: CASSPPGQQNEKLFF. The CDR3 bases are TGCGCCAGCAGCCCACCGGGACAGCAGAATGAAAAACTGTTTTTT.

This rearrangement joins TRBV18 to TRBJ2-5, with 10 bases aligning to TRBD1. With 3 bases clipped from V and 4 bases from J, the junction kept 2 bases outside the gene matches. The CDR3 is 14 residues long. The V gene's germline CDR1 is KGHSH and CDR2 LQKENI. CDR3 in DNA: TGTGCCAGCTCACCGACAGGGGGCGCAGAGACCCAGTACTTC. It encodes CASSPTGGAETQYF.

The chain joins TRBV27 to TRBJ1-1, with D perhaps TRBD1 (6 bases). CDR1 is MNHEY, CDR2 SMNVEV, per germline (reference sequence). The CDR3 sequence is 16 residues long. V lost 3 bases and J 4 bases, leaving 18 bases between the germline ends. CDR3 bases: TGTGCCAGCAGTTTCGGACAGCCAAACTGGGGCACTGAAGCTTTCTTT. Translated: CASSFGQPNWGTEAFF.

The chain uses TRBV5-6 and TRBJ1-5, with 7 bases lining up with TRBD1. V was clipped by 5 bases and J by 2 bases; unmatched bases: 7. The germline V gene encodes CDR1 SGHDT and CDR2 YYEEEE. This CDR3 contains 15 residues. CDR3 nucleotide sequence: TGTGCCAGCAGTTCAGGGGGATGGGGCAATCAGCCCCAGCATTTT. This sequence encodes CASSSGGWGNQPQHF.

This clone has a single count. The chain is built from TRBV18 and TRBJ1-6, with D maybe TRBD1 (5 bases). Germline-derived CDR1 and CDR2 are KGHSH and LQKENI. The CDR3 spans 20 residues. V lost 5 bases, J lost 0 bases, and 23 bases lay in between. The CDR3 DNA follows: TGTGCCAGCTCAATACAGGTCCCACAAAGCACCTCCTCCTATAATTCACCCCTCCACTTT. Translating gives CASSIQVPQSTSSYNSPLHF. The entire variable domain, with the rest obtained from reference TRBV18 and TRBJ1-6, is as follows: NAGVMQNPRHLVRRRGQEARLRCSPMKGHSHVYWYRQLPEEGLKFMVYLQKENIIDESGMPKERFSAEFPKEGPSILRIQQVVRGDSAAYFCASSIQVPQSTSSYNSPLHFGNGTRLTVT.

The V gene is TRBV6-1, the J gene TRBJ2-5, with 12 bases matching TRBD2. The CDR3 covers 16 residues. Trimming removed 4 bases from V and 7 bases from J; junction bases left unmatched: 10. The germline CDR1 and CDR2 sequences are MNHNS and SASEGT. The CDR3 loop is CASSGTSGDPSGTQYF. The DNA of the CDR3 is TGTGCCAGCAGTGGGACTAGCGGGGACCCCTCGGGGACCCAGTACTTC.

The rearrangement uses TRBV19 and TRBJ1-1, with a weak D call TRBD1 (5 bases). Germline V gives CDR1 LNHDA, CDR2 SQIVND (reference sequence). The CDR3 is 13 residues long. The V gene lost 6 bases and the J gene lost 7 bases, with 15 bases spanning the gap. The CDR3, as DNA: TGTGCCAGTAGCTTTGGGCAGGGCAATGAAGCTTTCTTT. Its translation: CASSFGQGNEAFF. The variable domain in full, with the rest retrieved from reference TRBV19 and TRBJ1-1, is DGGITQSPKYLFRKEGQNVTLSCEQNLNHDAMYWYRQDPGQGLRLIYYSQIVNDFQKGDIAEGYSVSREKKESFPLTVTSAQKNPTAFYLCASSFGQGNEAFFGQGTRLTVV.

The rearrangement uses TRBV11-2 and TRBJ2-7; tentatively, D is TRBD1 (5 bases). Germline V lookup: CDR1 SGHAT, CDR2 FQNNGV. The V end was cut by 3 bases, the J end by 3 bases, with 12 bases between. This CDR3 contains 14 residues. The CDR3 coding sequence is TGTGCCAGCAGCTTGGCAGGGCCGGTCTACGAGCAGTACTTC. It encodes CASSLAGPVYEQYF.

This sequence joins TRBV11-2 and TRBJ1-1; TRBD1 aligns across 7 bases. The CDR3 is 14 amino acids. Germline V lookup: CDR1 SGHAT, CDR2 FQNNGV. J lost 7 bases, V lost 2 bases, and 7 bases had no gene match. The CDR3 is CASSLRRGDGEAFF. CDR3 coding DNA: TGTGCCAGCAGCTTACGCAGGGGGGACGGTGAAGCTTTCTTT.

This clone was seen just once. CDR3 sequence (DNA): TGTGCCAGCACCTTAAAACAGGCGAACTATGGCTACACCTTC. It encodes CASTLKQANYGYTF. The gene calls are TRBV6-5 and TRBJ1-2; D may be TRBD1 (5 bases). V was cut by 7 bases and J by 2 bases, with 14 bases left in between. The CDR3 is 14 amino acids. CDR1 MNHEY and CDR2 SVGAGI come from the germline V gene.

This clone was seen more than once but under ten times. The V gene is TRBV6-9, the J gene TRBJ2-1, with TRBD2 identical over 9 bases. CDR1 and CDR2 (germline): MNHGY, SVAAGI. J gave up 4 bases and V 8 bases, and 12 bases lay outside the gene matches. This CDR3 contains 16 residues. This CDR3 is CASPTPLAGAYNEQFF. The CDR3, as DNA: TGTGCCAGCCCTACTCCTTTAGCGGGGGCATACAATGAGCAGTTCTTC.

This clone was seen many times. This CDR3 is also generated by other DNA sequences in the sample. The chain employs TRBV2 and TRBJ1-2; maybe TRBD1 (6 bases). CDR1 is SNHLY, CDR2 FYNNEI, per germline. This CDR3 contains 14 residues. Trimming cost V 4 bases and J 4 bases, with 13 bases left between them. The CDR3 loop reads CASSVQGLIYGYTF. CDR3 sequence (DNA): TGTGCCAGCAGTGTACAGGGTTTAATCTATGGCTACACCTTC.

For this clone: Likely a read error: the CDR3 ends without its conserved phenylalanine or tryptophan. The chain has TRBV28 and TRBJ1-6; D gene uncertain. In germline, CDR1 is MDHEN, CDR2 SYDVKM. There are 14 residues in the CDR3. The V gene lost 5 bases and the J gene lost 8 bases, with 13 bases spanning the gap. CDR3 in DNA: TGTGCCAGCAGTCGAACCTACAGATATTCACCCCTCCACCTT. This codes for CASSRTYRYSPLHL.

The CDR3 is CAWRQDRGSYEQYF. CDR3 nucleotide sequence: TGTGCCTGGAGGCAGGACAGGGGGTCCTACGAGCAGTACTTC. This chain links TRBV30 with TRBJ2-7; 10 nucleotides agree with TRBD1. The ends lost 3 bases at V and 1 base at J; junction bases unmatched: 3. The CDR3 consists of 14 residues. Germline CDR1 reads GTSNPN; CDR2 reads SVGIG (reference sequence).

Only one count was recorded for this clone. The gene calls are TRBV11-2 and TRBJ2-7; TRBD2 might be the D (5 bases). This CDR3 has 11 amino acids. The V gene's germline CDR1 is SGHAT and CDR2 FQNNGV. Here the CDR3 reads CASSSPGMVNV. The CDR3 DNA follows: TGTGCCAGCAGCTCCCCGGGGATGGTAAACGTC.

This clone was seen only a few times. The CDR3 spells CASSRGGDEQYV. The DNA of the CDR3 is TGTGCCAGCAGCCGAGGAGGGGACGAGCAGTACGTC. This chain connects TRBV7-8 to TRBJ2-7; D is possibly TRBD2 (6 bases). V was cut by 5 bases and J by 5 bases, with 10 bases left in between. CDR3 length: 12 residues. In germline, CDR1 is SGHVS, CDR2 FQNEAQ.

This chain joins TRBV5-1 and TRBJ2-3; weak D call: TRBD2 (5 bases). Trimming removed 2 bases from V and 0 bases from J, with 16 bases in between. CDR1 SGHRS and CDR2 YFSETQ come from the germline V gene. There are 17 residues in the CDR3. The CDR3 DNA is TGCGCCAGCAGCTTCGAAGTCGGGCCTAGCAGCACAGATACGCAGTATTTT. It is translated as CASSFEVGPSSTDTQYF.

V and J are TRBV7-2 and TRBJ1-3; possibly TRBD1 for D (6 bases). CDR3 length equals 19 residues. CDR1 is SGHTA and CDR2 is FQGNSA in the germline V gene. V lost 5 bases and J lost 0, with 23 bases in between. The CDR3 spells CASSPRPTGTTSSGNTIYF. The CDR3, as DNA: TGTGCCAGCAGCCCCCGACCTACAGGGACAACGAGCTCTGGAAACACCATATATTTT.

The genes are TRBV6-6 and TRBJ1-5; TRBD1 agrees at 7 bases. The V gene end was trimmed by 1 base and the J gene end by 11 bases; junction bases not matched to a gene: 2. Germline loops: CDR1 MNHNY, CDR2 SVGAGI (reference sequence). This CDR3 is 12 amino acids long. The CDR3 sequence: CASSYLGQAQHF. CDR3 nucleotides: TGTGCCAGCAGTTACTTAGGACAGGCCCAGCATTTT.

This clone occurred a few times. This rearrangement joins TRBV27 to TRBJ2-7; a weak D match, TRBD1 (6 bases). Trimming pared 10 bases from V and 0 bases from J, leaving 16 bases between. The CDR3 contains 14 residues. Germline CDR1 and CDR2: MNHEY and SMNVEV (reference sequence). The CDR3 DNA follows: TGTGCCACCTCAATCAGGGGCCTCTCCTACGAGCAGTACTTC. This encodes CATSIRGLSYEQYF.

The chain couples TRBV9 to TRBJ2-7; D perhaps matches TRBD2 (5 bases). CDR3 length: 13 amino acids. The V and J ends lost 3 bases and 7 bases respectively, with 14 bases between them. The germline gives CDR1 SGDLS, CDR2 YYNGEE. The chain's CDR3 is CASSASKGREQYV. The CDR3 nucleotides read TGTGCCAGCAGCGCTTCAAAAGGGAGAGAGCAGTACGTC.

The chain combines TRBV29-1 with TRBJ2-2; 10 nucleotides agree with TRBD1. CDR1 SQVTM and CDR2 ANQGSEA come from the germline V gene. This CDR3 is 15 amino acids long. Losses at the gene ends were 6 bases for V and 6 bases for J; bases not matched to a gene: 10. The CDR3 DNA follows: TGCAGCGTGCAGACGGGGGACAGGGGCGCCGGGGAGCTGTTTTTT. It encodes CSVQTGDRGAGELFF.